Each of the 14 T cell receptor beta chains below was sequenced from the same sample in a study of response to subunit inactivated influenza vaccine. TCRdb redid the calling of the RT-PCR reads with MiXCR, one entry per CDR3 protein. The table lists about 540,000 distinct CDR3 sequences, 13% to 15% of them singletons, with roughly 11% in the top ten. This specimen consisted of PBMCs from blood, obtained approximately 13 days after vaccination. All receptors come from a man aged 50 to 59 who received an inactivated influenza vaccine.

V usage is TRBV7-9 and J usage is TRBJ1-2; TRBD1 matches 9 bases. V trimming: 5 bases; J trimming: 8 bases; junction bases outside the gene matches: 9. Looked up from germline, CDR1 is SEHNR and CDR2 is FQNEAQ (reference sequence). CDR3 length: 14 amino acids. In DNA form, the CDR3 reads TGTGCCAGCAGCACAGCCGGGACAGGGATGGGCTACACCTTC. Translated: CASSTAGTGMGYTF.

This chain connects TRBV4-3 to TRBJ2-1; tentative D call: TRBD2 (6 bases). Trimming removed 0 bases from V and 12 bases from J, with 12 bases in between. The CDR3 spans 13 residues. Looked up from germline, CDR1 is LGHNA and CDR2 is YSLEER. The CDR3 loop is CASSQERRGSQFF. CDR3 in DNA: TGCGCCAGCAGCCAAGAAAGACGGGGGTCGCAGTTCTTC.

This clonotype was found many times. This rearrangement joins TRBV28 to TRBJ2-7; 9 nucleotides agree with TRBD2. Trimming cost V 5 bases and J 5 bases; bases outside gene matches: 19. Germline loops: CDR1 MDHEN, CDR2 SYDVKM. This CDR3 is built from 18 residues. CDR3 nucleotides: TGTGCCAGCAGTAGCCGGGACATTGATCTAGCGGGATCTAACGAGCAGTACTTC. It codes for CASSSRDIDLAGSNEQYF.

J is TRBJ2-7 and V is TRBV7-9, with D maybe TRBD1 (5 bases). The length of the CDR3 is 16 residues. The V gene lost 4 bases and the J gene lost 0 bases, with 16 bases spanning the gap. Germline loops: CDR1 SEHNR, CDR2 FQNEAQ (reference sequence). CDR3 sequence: CASSSPARVPSYEQYF. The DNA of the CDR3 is TGTGCCAGCAGCTCCCCGGCCAGGGTTCCCTCCTACGAGCAGTACTTC.

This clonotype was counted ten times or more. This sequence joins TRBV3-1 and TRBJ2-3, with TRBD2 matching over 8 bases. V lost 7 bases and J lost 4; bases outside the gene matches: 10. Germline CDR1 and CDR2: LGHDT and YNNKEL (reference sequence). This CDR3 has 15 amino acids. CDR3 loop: CASTGAGEAADTQYF. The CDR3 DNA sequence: TGTGCCAGCACCGGAGCGGGAGAAGCGGCAGATACGCAGTATTTT.

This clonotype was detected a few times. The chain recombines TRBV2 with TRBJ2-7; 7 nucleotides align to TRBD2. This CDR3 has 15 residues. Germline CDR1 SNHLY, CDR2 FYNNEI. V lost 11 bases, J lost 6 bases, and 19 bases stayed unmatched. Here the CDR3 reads CASSALGGSVGEQYF. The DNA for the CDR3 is TGTGCCTCTTCAGCACTTGGCGGGAGCGTAGGCGAGCAGTACTTC.

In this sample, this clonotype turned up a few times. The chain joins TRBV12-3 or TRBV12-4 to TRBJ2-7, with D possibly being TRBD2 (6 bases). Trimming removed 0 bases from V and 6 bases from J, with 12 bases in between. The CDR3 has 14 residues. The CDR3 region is CASSLAGGGAEQYF. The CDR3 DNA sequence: TGTGCCAGCAGTTTAGCGGGAGGCGGGGCCGAGCAGTACTTC.

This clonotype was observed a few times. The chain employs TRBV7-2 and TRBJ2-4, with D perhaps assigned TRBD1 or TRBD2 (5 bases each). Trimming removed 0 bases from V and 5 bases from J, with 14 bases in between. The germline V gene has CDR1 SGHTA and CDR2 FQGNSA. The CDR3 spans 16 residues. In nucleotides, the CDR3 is TGTGCCAGCAGCTTAGCATCCGTTAGGGGACAAAACATTCAGTACTTC. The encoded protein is CASSLASVRGQNIQYF.

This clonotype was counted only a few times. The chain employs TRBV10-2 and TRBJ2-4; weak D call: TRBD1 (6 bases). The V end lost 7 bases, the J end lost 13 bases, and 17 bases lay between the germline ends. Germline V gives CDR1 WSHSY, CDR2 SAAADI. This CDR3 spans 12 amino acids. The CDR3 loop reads CASTSQVDRQYF. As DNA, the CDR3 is TGCGCCAGCACCTCCCAGGTAGACAGGCAGTACTTC.

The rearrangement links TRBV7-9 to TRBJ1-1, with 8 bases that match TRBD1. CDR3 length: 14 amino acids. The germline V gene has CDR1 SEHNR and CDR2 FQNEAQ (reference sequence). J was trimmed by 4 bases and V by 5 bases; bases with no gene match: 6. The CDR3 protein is CASSERTGFTEAFF. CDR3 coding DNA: TGTGCCAGCAGCGAACGGACAGGGTTCACTGAAGCTTTCTTT. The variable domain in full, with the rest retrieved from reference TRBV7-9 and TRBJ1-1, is DTGVSQNPRHKITKRGQNVTFRCDPISEHNRLYWYRQTLGQGPEFLTYFQNEAQLEKSRLLSDRFSAERPKGSFSTLEIQRTEQGDSAMYLCASSERTGFTEAFFGQGTRLTVV.

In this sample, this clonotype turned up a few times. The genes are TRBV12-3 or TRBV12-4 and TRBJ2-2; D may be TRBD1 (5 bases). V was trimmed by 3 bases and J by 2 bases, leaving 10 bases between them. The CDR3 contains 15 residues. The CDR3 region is CASSFPGKNTGELFF. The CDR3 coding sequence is TGTGCCAGCAGTTTTCCAGGGAAAAACACCGGGGAGCTGTTTTTT.

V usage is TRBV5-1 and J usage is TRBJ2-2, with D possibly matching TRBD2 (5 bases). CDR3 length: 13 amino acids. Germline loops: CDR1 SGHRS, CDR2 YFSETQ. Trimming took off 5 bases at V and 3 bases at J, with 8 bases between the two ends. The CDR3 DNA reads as TGCGCCAGCAGAGGAGCGGACACCGGGGAGCTGTTTTTT. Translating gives CASRGADTGELFF.

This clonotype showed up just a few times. As DNA, the CDR3 is TGTGCCAGCAGCTTAGATGCTCGGACAGGGTGGTCCTACAATGAGCAGTTCTTC. Translating gives CASSLDARTGWSYNEQFF. The V call is TRBV11-2, the J call TRBJ2-1; 8 positions agree with TRBD1. With V trimmed by 0 bases and J by 1 base, 8 bases remained unmatched. The CDR3 sequence is 18 residues long. Germline-derived CDR1 and CDR2 are SGHAT and FQNNGV.

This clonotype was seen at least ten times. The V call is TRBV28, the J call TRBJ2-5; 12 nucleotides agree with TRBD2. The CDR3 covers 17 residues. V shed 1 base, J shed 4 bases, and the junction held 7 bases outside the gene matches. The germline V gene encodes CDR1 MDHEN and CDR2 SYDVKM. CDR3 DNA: TGTGCCAGCAGTTTATCCCTCCTAGCGGGAGGGTTAGAGACCCAGTACTTC. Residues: CASSLSLLAGGLETQYF. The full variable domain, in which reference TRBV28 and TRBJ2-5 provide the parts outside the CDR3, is DVKVTQSSRYLVKRTGEKVFLECVQDMDHENMFWYRQDPGLGLRLIYFSYDVKMKEKGDIPEGYSVSREKKERFSLILESASTNQTSMYLCASSLSLLAGGLETQYFGPGTRLLVL.